A single sample is the source of the 16 T cell receptor beta chains below, sequenced in a study of blood T cells in healthy people across ages. Using a J-beta primer mix together with a sample-barcoded 5' primer, a second PCR was run for about 7 to 12 cycles. TCRdb itself ran the 5' RACE reads through MiXCR, one entry per CDR3 protein. This table holds around 670,000 distinct CDR3 sequences, about 28% found once. Sequenced sample: blood. The receptors come from a woman over 75 in good health.

This clonotype has at least ten counts. V is TRBV13 and J is TRBJ1-3; D gene unclear. The V and J ends lost 8 bases and 0 bases respectively, with 20 bases between them. Germline assignment: CDR1 PRHDT and CDR2 FYEKMQ (reference sequence). There are 17 residues in the CDR3. CDR3 bases: TGTGCCAGCTCCCTTAGGATGGGTCGAAACTCTGGAAACACCATATATTTT. Residues: CASSLRMGRNSGNTIYF.

The chain employs TRBV29-1 and TRBJ2-2; TRBD1 matches at 11 bases. This CDR3 region has 13 residues. CDR1 SQVTM and CDR2 ANQGSEA come from the germline V gene. CDR3 protein: CATGTGGPGELFF. The CDR3 DNA follows: TGCGCGACCGGGACAGGGGGACCCGGGGAGCTGTTTTTT.

In this sample, this clonotype turned up many times. This rearrangement joins TRBV12-3 or TRBV12-4 to TRBJ1-5; D is unresolved. The CDR3 sequence is 15 residues long. V lost 4 bases and J lost 4, with 14 bases in between. This CDR3 reads CASSSTEAGNQPQHF. In DNA form, the CDR3 reads TGTGCCAGCAGTTCCACCGAGGCTGGGAATCAGCCCCAGCATTTT.

This clonotype has a count of ten or more. This chain uses TRBV6-5 with TRBJ1-1; D gene uncertain. From germline, CDR1 is MNHEY and CDR2 SVGAGI. This CDR3 comprises 15 residues. Trimming removed 0 bases at V and 1 base at J, with 9 bases between. CDR3 in DNA: TGTGCCAGCAGTTACTCAGGCCACCAGAACACTGAAGCTTTCTTT. Translation gives CASSYSGHQNTEAFF.

Ten or more counts support this clonotype. This sequence joins TRBV6-1 and TRBJ1-5; D might be TRBD1 (5 bases). CDR3 length: 14 residues. CDR1 and CDR2 from the germline V gene are MNHNS and SASEGT. The V end lost 5 bases, the J end lost 0 bases, and 8 bases lay between the germline ends. DNA of the CDR3: TGTGCCAGCAGTTTGGGGCGTAGCAATCAGCCCCAGCATTTT. This encodes CASSLGRSNQPQHF.

This clonotype has a count of ten or more. CDR3 protein: CASSLPGGQETQYF. CDR3 nucleotides: TGCGCCAGCAGCTTGCCAGGGGGCCAAGAGACCCAGTACTTC. The rearrangement links TRBV5-1 to TRBJ2-5; TRBD1 matches 7 bases. This CDR3 is 14 amino acids long. CDR1 SGHRS and CDR2 YFSETQ come from the germline V gene. J lost 1 base, V lost 1 base, and 1 base had no gene match.

This clonotype appeared once. The junction and the germline gene differ at one end; a read error may be behind it. V and J are TRBV7-3 and TRBJ2-5, with TRBD1 matching 9 bases. Germline lookup yields CDR1 SGHTA and CDR2 FQGTGA. This CDR3 is 15 amino acids long. As DNA, the CDR3 is TGTGCCAGCAGCTGGAGTGGGACAGGGCAAGAGACCCAGTATTTC. Protein: CASSWSGTGQETQYF.

This clonotype was detected ten times or more. The rearrangement uses TRBV20-1 and TRBJ2-7, with 10 nucleotides matching TRBD1. The J segment lost 3 bases and the V segment lost 5 bases, leaving 10 bases of the junction unmatched. Germline CDR1 is DFQATT and CDR2 is SNEGSKA (reference sequence). The CDR3 loop spans 15 amino acids. This CDR3 reads CSAPAGTGEVYEQYF. The CDR3 DNA follows: TGCAGTGCTCCTGCCGGGACAGGGGAGGTCTACGAGCAGTACTTC.

The chain links TRBV6-5 to TRBJ1-1; the D is unclear. Per the germline V gene, CDR1 is MNHEY and CDR2 is SVGAGI. There are 15 residues in the CDR3. V was shortened by 5 bases and J by 1 base, with 14 bases between the two germline ends. The CDR3 region is CASSRSRDPNTEAFF. DNA of the CDR3: TGTGCCAGCAGTCGCAGCCGGGATCCGAACACTGAAGCTTTCTTT.

This clonotype was seen repeatedly, ten times or more. The chain recombines TRBV5-8 with TRBJ2-7; D is perhaps TRBD1 or TRBD2 (5 bases each). With 1 base removed from V and 2 bases from J, the gap between germline ends came to 10 bases. The CDR3 has 14 residues. CDR1 and CDR2 from the germline V gene are SGHTS and YDEGEE. CDR3 region: CASSLQEGPYEQYF. The CDR3 bases are TGTGCCAGCAGCTTGCAAGAGGGACCCTACGAGCAGTACTTC.

Ten or more counts support this clonotype. DNA of the CDR3: TGTGCCAGCAGCTTAGACGGGACTCGTACAGATACGCAGTATTTT. As protein: CASSLDGTRTDTQYF. The chain couples TRBV7-2 to TRBJ2-3; D is perhaps TRBD2 (6 bases). CDR3 size: 15 residues. The V end was cut by 1 base, the J end by 3 bases, with 11 bases between. Germline V CDR1 and CDR2: SGHTA, FQGNSA.

In this sample, this clonotype turned up many times. The chain recombines TRBV20-1 with TRBJ1-4; D is unclear. The ends were cut back, 4 bases at V and 4 bases at J, with 13 bases in the middle. In germline, CDR1 is DFQATT, CDR2 SNEGSKA (reference sequence). The CDR3 is 14 amino acids. In nucleotides, the CDR3 is TGCAGTGCTAAGATGGCAGGACTTAATGAAAAACTGTTTTTT. It encodes CSAKMAGLNEKLFF.

This clonotype was counted only a few times. V is TRBV20-1 and J is TRBJ1-1, with no clear D. Per the germline V gene, CDR1 is DFQATT and CDR2 is SNEGSKA (reference sequence). There are 15 residues in the CDR3. V was pared by 5 bases and J by 0 bases, with 16 bases between. This CDR3 is CSASNLTLMNTEAFF. The CDR3 nucleotides read TGCAGTGCTTCGAACCTTACACTTATGAACACTGAAGCTTTCTTT.

This clonotype has a handful of counts. A much larger clone lies a single base off, so this may be a read error. The chain has TRBV2 and TRBJ2-5; TRBD2 matches 8 bases. CDR3 length: 14 residues. Germline V gives CDR1 SNHLY, CDR2 FYNNEI. The J segment lost 11 bases and the V segment lost 11 bases, leaving 19 bases of the junction unmatched. This CDR3 is CASCYRGGVSEQYF. The CDR3 bases are TGTGCCTCCTGCTATCGGGGGGGCGTTAGTGAGCAGTACTTC. The entire variable domain, with the rest obtained from reference TRBV2 and TRBJ2-5, is as follows: EPEVTQTPSHQVTQMGQEVILRCVPISNHLYFYWYRQILGQKVEFLVSFYNNEISEKSEIFDDQFSVERPDGSNFTLKIRSTKLEDSAMYFCASCYRGGVSEQYFGPGTRLLVL.

Remarks on this clonotype: The junction does not match germline at one end; this may be a read error. The V gene is TRBV7-2, the J gene TRBJ1-2, with no clear D. The length of the CDR3 is 15 residues. Germline V gene data show CDR1 as SGHTA and CDR2 as FQGNSA. The CDR3 nucleotides read TGTGCCAGCGGCTTAAAAGGTCCCTTAAACTATGGCTACACCTTC. Translated, it gives CASGLKGPLNYGYTF.

This clonotype was detected many times. This chain links TRBV18 with TRBJ2-1; TRBD1 or TRBD2 may be the D gene (5 bases each). The CDR3 is 15 residues long. The V end lost 6 bases, the J end lost 4 bases, and 16 bases lay between the germline ends. The germline V gene has CDR1 KGHSH and CDR2 LQKENI. CDR3 amino acids: CASSHRQRTYNEQFF. The DNA of the CDR3 is TGTGCCAGCTCTCACCGACAGCGGACTTACAATGAGCAGTTCTTC.